Below are 23 T cell receptor beta chains sequenced from a single sample in a study of OX40 agonist ivuxolimab in advanced cancers. Library construction relied on the immunoSEQ multiplex PCR assay. What TCRdb holds here is the immuneACCESS table cut down to in-frame rearrangements. Part of the clones is not present; checked against another copy, under half of the missing clones reflect an unresolved V gene, and the others are unexplained. The sample records 65,000 to 90,000 clones, approximately 80% of which are singletons. Of the sample, around 2.7% falls within the top ten clones. The sequenced sample was CD4+ or CD8+ T cells sorted from blood, obtained in a trial of the OX40 agonist ivuxolimab. The receptors come from an adult with an advanced solid tumor such as melanoma, head and neck, liver or kidney cancer.

V gene TRBV5-4 combines with J gene TRBJ2-7, with 7 bases fitting TRBD2. Germline V gene lookup returns CDR1 SGHNT and CDR2 YYREEE (reference sequence). Trimming removed 1 base from V and 2 bases from J; junction bases left unmatched: 3. The CDR3 is made up of 14 amino acids. CDR3 sequence reads: CASSLRSGAYEQYF. The CDR3 bases are TGTGCCAGCAGCTTGCGCAGCGGGGCCTACGAGCAGTACTTC. Based on the CDR3 plus reference TRBV5-4 and TRBJ2-7, the full variable domain is ETGVTQSPTHLIKTRGQQVTLRCSSQSGHNTVSWYQQALGQGPQFIFQYYREEENGRGNFPPRFSGLQFPNYSSELNVNALELDDSALYLCASSLRSGAYEQYFGPGTRLTVT.

In DNA, the CDR3 is TGTGCCAGCAGCTTAGCGGGGGATCAGCCCCAGCATTTT. It yields the protein CASSLAGDQPQHF. The chain links TRBV7-2 to TRBJ1-5, with a possible D match to TRBD1 (5 bases). Per germline, CDR1 SGHTA and CDR2 FQGNSA. Trimming removed 0 bases at V and 5 bases at J, with 5 bases between. This CDR3 is built from 13 residues.

V gene TRBV7-9 combines with J gene TRBJ1-6; D is possibly TRBD1 (5 bases). The germline gives CDR1 SEHNR, CDR2 FQNEAQ (reference sequence). The CDR3 totals 16 residues. Trimming took off 5 bases at V and 0 bases at J, with 11 bases between the two ends. The CDR3 spells CASSLSGSSYNSPLHF. For the CDR3, the DNA is TGTGCCAGCAGCCTCTCAGGGAGCTCCTATAATTCACCCCTCCACTTT. Full variable domain (rest looked up from reference TRBV7-9 and TRBJ1-6): DTGVSQNPRHKITKRGQNVTFRCDPISEHNRLYWYRQTLGQGPEFLTYFQNEAQLEKSRLLSDRFSAERPKGSFSTLEIQRTEQGDSAMYLCASSLSGSSYNSPLHFGNGTRLTVT.

This clone has just a few counts. The chain couples TRBV7-2 to TRBJ1-1, with 7 bases identical to TRBD1. The CDR3 is 15 residues long. Germline values: CDR1 SGHTA, CDR2 FQGNSA. V gave up 1 base and J gave up 4 bases; unmatched junction bases: 6. In DNA form, the CDR3 reads TGTGCCAGCAGCTTAGAGGCGGACAGGAGCACTGAAGCTTTCTTT. Its translation: CASSLEADRSTEAFF.

The rearrangement joins TRBV6-6 to TRBJ2-5; 8 bases map to TRBD2. This CDR3 contains 12 residues. CDR1 and CDR2 from the germline V gene are MNHNY and SVGAGI (reference sequence). Unmatched junction bases numbered 6, after V lost 10 bases and J lost 5 bases. CDR3 DNA: TGTGCCACCCGGGGGGGTGTCGAGACCCAGTACTTC. Its protein product is CATRGGVETQYF.

This clone was seen just once. The chain carries TRBV6-5 and TRBJ2-7; 8 bases are a match to TRBD1. Germline V gives CDR1 MNHEY, CDR2 SVGAGI. V trimming: 6 bases; J trimming: 1 base; junction bases outside the gene matches: 8. The CDR3 has 15 amino acids. CDR3 in DNA: TGTGCCAGCAGCCGGACAGGGACCCATTCCTACGAGCAGTACTTC. It encodes CASSRTGTHSYEQYF.

V is TRBV19 and J is TRBJ2-3, with 10 bases identical to TRBD2. The CDR3 covers 14 residues. V was clipped by 5 bases and J by 4 bases; unmatched bases: 3. CDR1 is LNHDA and CDR2 is SQIVND in the germline V gene (reference sequence). CDR3 region: CASSQSGGADTQYF. Here the CDR3 DNA reads TGTGCCAGTAGTCAGAGCGGGGGGGCAGATACGCAGTATTTT.

The chain uses TRBV28 and TRBJ1-1; weak D call: TRBD1 (6 bases). The V end lost 7 bases, the J end lost 1 base, and 16 bases lay between the germline ends. There are 15 residues in the CDR3. CDR1 MDHEN and CDR2 SYDVKM come from the germline V gene. Written as DNA, the CDR3 is TGTGCCAGCATCTATCAGGGGACAAGGAACACTGAAGCTTTCTTT. Its translation is CASIYQGTRNTEAFF.

This sequence joins TRBV19 and TRBJ1-4; D is unresolved. V dropped 5 bases and J dropped 8 bases, with 9 bases sitting between them. Germline V gene data show CDR1 as LNHDA and CDR2 as SQIVND (reference sequence). The CDR3 is 12 amino acids. The CDR3 DNA sequence: TGTGCCAGTAGTTGGACTCGGGAAAAACTGTTTTTT. As protein: CASSWTREKLFF.

This clone was detected once. This sequence joins TRBV30 and TRBJ1-5; no clear D gene. This CDR3 contains 17 residues. The ends were cut back, 1 base at V and 0 bases at J, with 16 bases in the middle. Germline V gene data show CDR1 as GTSNPN and CDR2 as SVGIG (reference sequence). The DNA for the CDR3 is TGTGCCTGGAGTGAAGGCCTCAGGAAGGATAGCAATCAGCCCCAGCATTTT. Translation: CAWSEGLRKDSNQPQHF. The complete variable domain, with remaining parts taken from reference TRBV30 and TRBJ1-5, reads SQTIHQWPATLVQPVGSPLSLECTVEGTSNPNLYWYRQAAGRGLQLLFYSVGIGQISSEVPQNLSASRPQDRQFILSSKKLLLSDSGFYLCAWSEGLRKDSNQPQHFGDGTRLSIL.

This clone has just a few counts. The chain uses TRBV11-2 and TRBJ2-5, with a possible D match to TRBD2 (5 bases). The CDR3 is 13 amino acids. V lost 4 bases and J 4 bases, leaving 10 bases between the germline ends. Germline V CDR1 and CDR2: SGHAT, FQNNGV. The CDR3 DNA reads TGTGCCAGCAGCTGGGCGGGTTCAGAGACCCAGTACTTC. Translated: CASSWAGSETQYF.

This sequence joins TRBV6-5 and TRBJ1-2; D remains ambiguous. V was pared by 0 bases and J by 7 bases, with 9 bases between. Germline V gene lookup returns CDR1 MNHEY and CDR2 SVGAGI. The CDR3 extends over 13 amino acids. DNA of the CDR3: TGTGCCAGCAGTTACTCGAACCGGGGTGGCTACACCTTC. This codes for CASSYSNRGGYTF.

The gene calls are TRBV11-3 and TRBJ2-5, with D uncertain. The CDR3 has 12 residues. CDR1 is SGHNT and CDR2 is YENEEA in the germline V gene. V shed 1 base and J shed 3 bases, with 3 bases lying between them. CDR3 sequence reads: CASSLGEETQYF. Written as DNA, the CDR3 is TGTGCCAGCAGCTTAGGGGAAGAGACCCAGTACTTC.

The chain carries TRBV6-1 and TRBJ2-7; 8 bases line up with TRBD1. This CDR3 has 14 amino acids. In germline, CDR1 is MNHNS, CDR2 SASEGT. V gave up 1 base and J gave up 6 bases; unmatched junction bases: 5. CDR3 in DNA: TGTGCCAGCAGTGAAGGGACAGGGTATGGCGAGCAGTACGTC. This codes for CASSEGTGYGEQYV.

The chain has TRBV7-2 and TRBJ2-3, with TRBD2 identical over 11 bases. Germline CDR1 and CDR2: SGHTA and FQGNSA. The CDR3 is 17 residues long. After removal of 1 base from V and 3 bases from J, the junction contained 6 bases not matched to a gene. The CDR3 sequence: CASSLGGASGGTDTQYF. The CDR3 DNA is TGTGCCAGCAGCTTAGGGGGAGCTAGCGGGGGGACAGATACGCAGTATTTT.

V is TRBV2 and J is TRBJ2-5; 7 nucleotides agree with TRBD1. The CDR3 covers 13 residues. The J segment lost 4 bases and the V segment lost 11 bases, leaving 10 bases of the junction unmatched. The germline V gene encodes CDR1 SNHLY and CDR2 FYNNEI. The CDR3 reads CASDQGVGETQYF. CDR3 coding DNA: TGTGCCTCGGACCAGGGGGTAGGAGAGACCCAGTACTTC.

The chain carries TRBV19 and TRBJ1-5; D is unclear. CDR1 and CDR2 (germline): LNHDA, SQIVND (reference sequence). The CDR3 is made up of 15 amino acids. Trimming left V 4 bases short and J 5 bases short, with 15 bases between. The CDR3 coding sequence is TGTGCCAGTAGTACTGTGACACGCCTGGATCAGCCCCAGCATTTT. It yields the protein CASSTVTRLDQPQHF.

Worth noting for this clone: Other DNA sequences of this sample code for an identical CDR3. V and J are TRBV29-1 and TRBJ1-2; a possible D gene is TRBD1 (5 bases). Trimming cost V 3 bases and J 7 bases, with 12 bases left between them. The CDR3 covers 12 residues. Germline assignment: CDR1 SQVTM and CDR2 ANQGSEA. In nucleotides, the CDR3 is TGCAGCGTTGAGGGGGGAGGTGGTGGCTACACCTTC. Protein product: CSVEGGGGGYTF.

The chain recombines TRBV2 with TRBJ2-3; 8 nucleotides agree with TRBD1. The trim removed 8 bases at V and 4 bases at J, leaving 2 bases unmatched. CDR3 length: 12 residues. CDR1 and CDR2 from the germline V gene are SNHLY and FYNNEI. Here the CDR3 reads CASSGGADTQYF. CDR3 DNA: TGTGCCAGCTCAGGGGGCGCAGATACGCAGTATTTT. Full variable domain (rest looked up from reference TRBV2 and TRBJ2-3): EPEVTQTPSHQVTQMGQEVILRCVPISNHLYFYWYRQILGQKVEFLVSFYNNEISEKSEIFDDQFSVERPDGSNFTLKIRSTKLEDSAMYFCASSGGADTQYFGPGTRLTVL.

The rearrangement joins TRBV4-1 to TRBJ2-6, with D possibly matching TRBD1 (5 bases). Germline CDR1 is MGHRA and CDR2 is YSYEKL. V was trimmed by 0 bases and J by 2 bases, leaving 14 bases between them. This CDR3 region has 18 residues. Here the CDR3 DNA reads TGCGCCAGCAGCCAAGATCACCAGGGTAACGCTGGGGCCAACGTCCTGACTTTC. This gives the protein CASSQDHQGNAGANVLTF.

This clone was recorded a few times. J is TRBJ1-2 and V is TRBV7-2; D call uncertain. The V and J ends lost 5 bases and 12 bases respectively, with 16 bases between them. This CDR3 contains 12 residues. The germline V gene encodes CDR1 SGHTA and CDR2 FQGNSA. The chain's CDR3 is CASSTDGGGHTF. The CDR3 DNA reads TGTGCCAGCAGCACGGATGGCGGCGGGCACACCTTC.

The rearrangement links TRBV7-2 to TRBJ2-4, with unresolved D. The germline V gene encodes CDR1 SGHTA and CDR2 FQGNSA. Trimming left V 5 bases short and J 5 bases short, with 19 bases between. The CDR3 runs to 16 residues. CDR3 nucleotide sequence: TGTGCCAGCAGCCCCGGGTGGGGTGCCGCGGAAAACATTCAGTACTTC. It yields the protein CASSPGWGAAENIQYF.

This chain joins TRBV7-2 and TRBJ2-5; perhaps TRBD1 as D (6 bases). Germline assignment: CDR1 SGHTA and CDR2 FQGNSA. The length of the CDR3 is 15 residues. V gave up 5 bases and J gave up 9 bases, with 22 bases separating them. The CDR3 sequence: CASSLLTANSGAQYF. CDR3 nucleotides: TGTGCCAGCAGCCTCCTCACGGCCAACTCAGGGGCCCAGTACTTC.